The 14 T cell receptor beta chains reported below all come from one sample, sequenced in a study of cytomegalovirus exposure and HLA in healthy donors. The primer mix had 60 Vbeta and 13 Jbeta primers. Only in-frame clones appear in the TCRdb table, and some are missing; sequencing was by immunoSEQ multiplex PCR. The data contain 70,000 to 95,000 clones, under 80% of them singletons. The sample comprised PBMCs. The origin of the receptors is a human donor in good health.

CDR3 in amino acids: CASSLGQELNYGYTF. The CDR3, as DNA: TGTGCCAGCAGCTTAGGACAGGAACTAAACTATGGCTACACCTTC. The chain links TRBV5-4 to TRBJ1-2, with TRBD1 matching 7 bases. The CDR3 spans 15 residues. The ends lost 2 bases at V and 2 bases at J; junction bases unmatched: 6. Germline V lookup: CDR1 SGHNT, CDR2 YYREEE (reference sequence).

The chain is built from TRBV19 and TRBJ2-5; D remains ambiguous. Germline lookup yields CDR1 LNHDA and CDR2 SQIVND (reference sequence). The germline V and J ends were trimmed by 1 base and 5 bases, with 11 bases remaining between them. This CDR3 spans 14 amino acids. The CDR3: CASSIGPSQETQYF. The CDR3 coding sequence is TGTGCCAGTAGTATAGGCCCCTCCCAGGAGACCCAGTACTTC.

This chain joins TRBV6-5 and TRBJ1-1, with D unresolved. The CDR3 is 15 amino acids. Germline CDR1 MNHEY, CDR2 SVGAGI. With 5 bases removed from V and 4 bases from J, the gap between germline ends came to 17 bases. The CDR3 is CASSPPGSMGTEAFF. CDR3 DNA: TGTGCCAGCAGTCCGCCAGGATCTATGGGCACTGAAGCTTTCTTT.

The rearrangement uses TRBV7-6 and TRBJ2-3, with TRBD2 matching 8 bases. Losses at the gene ends were 5 bases for V and 4 bases for J; bases not matched to a gene: 8. Germline CDR1 is SGHVS and CDR2 is FNYEAQ. The CDR3 runs 15 residues. CDR3 in amino acids: CASSPTGGGADTQYF. The CDR3 DNA reads TGTGCCAGCAGCCCGACCGGGGGGGGCGCAGATACGCAGTATTTT.

Remarks on this clone: A junction end diverges from the germline sequence, so it may reflect a read error. This chain connects TRBV5-6 to TRBJ1-1, with D perhaps matching TRBD1 (6 bases). The CDR3 loop spans 13 amino acids. Germline V lookup: CDR1 SGHDT, CDR2 YYEEEE. The DNA for the CDR3 is TGTGTCAGCAGCTTGGGGGGGCCCACTGAAGCTTTCTTT. Amino acid sequence: CVSSLGGPTEAFF. Full variable domain (remainder filled in from reference TRBV5-6 and TRBJ1-1): DAGVTQSPTHLIKTRGQQVTLRCSPKSGHDTVSWYQQALGQGPQFIFQYYEEEERQRGNFPDRFSGHQFPNYSSELNVNALLLGDSALYLCVSSLGGPTEAFFGQGTRLTVV.

J is TRBJ1-2 and V is TRBV20-1, with TRBD1 as a possible D gene (6 bases). The V gene lost 5 bases and the J gene lost 5 bases, with 9 bases spanning the gap. The CDR3 totals 11 residues. Germline loops: CDR1 DFQATT, CDR2 SNEGSKA (reference sequence). As DNA, the CDR3 is TGCAGTGCTCCTCAGGGGTATGGCTACACCTTC. The encoded protein is CSAPQGYGYTF.

By sample fraction, this clone is medium-sized. V is TRBV4-2 and J is TRBJ1-2, with TRBD1 matching 10 bases. CDR1 and CDR2 from the germline V gene are LGHNA and YNFKEQ. Germline trimming cut 4 bases from V and 7 bases from J; bases unmatched to any gene: 3. This CDR3 is 13 amino acids long. CDR3 protein: CASSPGTGAGYTF. The CDR3 nucleotides read TGTGCCAGCAGCCCAGGGACAGGGGCTGGCTACACCTTC.

V and J are TRBV30 and TRBJ2-7; D unresolved. Trimming took 1 base from V and 9 from J, leaving 10 bases between them. The CDR3 covers 11 residues. CDR1 and CDR2 (germline): GTSNPN, SVGIG (reference sequence). The DNA for the CDR3 is TGTGCCTGGAGTGCGTCCGGTGGGCAGTACTTC. Its protein is CAWSASGGQYF. The variable domain in full, completed from reference TRBV30 and TRBJ2-7, reads SQTIHQWPATLVQPVGSPLSLECTVEGTSNPNLYWYRQAAGRGLQLLFYSVGIGQISSEVPQNLSASRPQDRQFILSSKKLLLSDSGFYLCAWSASGGQYFGPGTRLTVT.

The chain links TRBV11-2 to TRBJ2-3, with D possibly TRBD2 on 5 matching bases. Deletions cut 0 bases from V and 5 bases from J, with 9 bases between. Germline values: CDR1 SGHAT, CDR2 FQNNGV. This CDR3 comprises 14 residues. The CDR3 loop reads CASSLEVGIDTQYF. In DNA form, the CDR3 reads TGTGCCAGCAGCTTAGAGGTCGGGATAGATACGCAGTATTTT.

In its sample, this clone was seen a few times. The gene calls are TRBV14 and TRBJ2-7; no clear D. V lost 0 bases to trimming and J lost 5 bases, with 17 bases between them. CDR1 is SGHDN, CDR2 FVKESK, per germline. The CDR3 loop spans 16 amino acids. The CDR3 sequence is CASSQDSWNRGDEQYF. CDR3 bases: TGTGCCAGCAGCCAAGATAGCTGGAATCGAGGTGACGAGCAGTACTTC.

This clone came up once. The V call is TRBV19, the J call TRBJ2-5; perhaps TRBD2 as D (7 bases). In germline, CDR1 is LNHDA, CDR2 SQIVND (reference sequence). V gave up 2 bases and J gave up 5 bases, with 21 bases separating them. This CDR3 spans 17 amino acids. The DNA for the CDR3 is TGTGCCAGTAGTATATTCGTGGTCGGGGGGCCGGGTGAGACCCAGTACTTC. Translation: CASSIFVVGGPGETQYF.

The gene calls are TRBV18 and TRBJ2-7; 9 positions agree with TRBD1. Germline trimming cut 5 bases from V and 5 bases from J; bases unmatched to any gene: 7. CDR3 length: 14 residues. CDR1 and CDR2 (germline): KGHSH, LQKENI. CDR3 nucleotides: TGTGCCAGCTCAGCCGGGACAGGGTTCCACGAGCAGTACTTC. Translation gives CASSAGTGFHEQYF.

V usage is TRBV2 and J usage is TRBJ1-6; 9 nucleotides match TRBD1. Germline-derived CDR1 and CDR2 are SNHLY and FYNNEI. V was clipped by 4 bases and J by 17 bases; unmatched bases: 12. The CDR3 runs 14 residues. The CDR3 coding sequence is TGTGCCAGCAGTGCCGAATTTACAGGGGGCGCGTTCCACTTT. It codes for CASSAEFTGGAFHF.

This clone was detected only a few times. The chain carries TRBV4-1 and TRBJ1-5; the D is unclear. CDR3 size: 14 residues. Trimming cost V 4 bases and J 0 bases, with 7 bases left between them. The V gene's germline CDR1 is MGHRA and CDR2 YSYEKL. CDR3 region: CASSPGDSNQPQHF. The CDR3 nucleotides are TGCGCCAGCAGCCCCGGAGATAGCAATCAGCCCCAGCATTTT.